This T cell receptor beta chain was profiled in a study of vaccination effects on CD4 cells after COVID-19. As for the study in general: It was with approximately 9.6 IU/ml IL-2 and around 10 ug/ml peptides that two million PBMC per well were cultured.

About this clone itself: Its antigen is as yet unknown.

Subsequent to 10 days of culture, CD4+ T cells were isolated. Nobody among the vaccine recipients had prior SARS-CoV-2 infection (nucleocapsid antibodies were negative). Losses at the gene ends were 4 bases for V and 3 bases for J; bases not matched to a gene: 10. Germline CDR1 is SGDLS and CDR2 is YYNGEE. The CDR3 loop spans 17 amino acids. Assay: immunoSEQ multiplex PCR; the TCRdb copy retains only in-frame clones and omits some. This table has tens of thousands of clones, 65% to 80% appearing once. V gene TRBV9 combines with J gene TRBJ2-1; 10 nucleotides line up with TRBD1. Source: CD4+ T cells from PBMCs cultured without peptide, taken before COVID-19 vaccination. The receptor comes from a human donor who received a COVID-19 vaccine. CDR3 sequence (DNA): TGTGCCAGCAGCCCCCCAGACCGGGACAGGGGCTACAATGAGCAGTTCTTC. This translates into CASSPPDRDRGYNEQFF.